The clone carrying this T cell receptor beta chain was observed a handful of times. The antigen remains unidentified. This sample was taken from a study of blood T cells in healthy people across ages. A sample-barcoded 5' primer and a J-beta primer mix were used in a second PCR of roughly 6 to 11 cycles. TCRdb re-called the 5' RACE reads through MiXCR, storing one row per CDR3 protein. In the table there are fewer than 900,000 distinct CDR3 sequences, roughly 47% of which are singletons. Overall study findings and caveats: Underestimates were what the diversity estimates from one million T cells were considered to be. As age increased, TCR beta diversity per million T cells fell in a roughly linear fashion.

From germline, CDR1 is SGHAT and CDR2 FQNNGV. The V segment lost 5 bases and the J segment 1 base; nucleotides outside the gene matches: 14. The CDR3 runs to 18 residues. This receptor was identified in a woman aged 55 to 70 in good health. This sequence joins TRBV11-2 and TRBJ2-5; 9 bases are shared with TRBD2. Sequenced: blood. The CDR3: CASSQHSNPRGGQETQYF. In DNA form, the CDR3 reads TGTGCCAGCAGCCAGCACTCTAATCCGCGGGGGGGCCAAGAGACCCAGTACTTC. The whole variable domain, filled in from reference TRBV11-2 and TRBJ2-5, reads EAGVAQSPRYKIIEKRQSVAFWCNPISGHATLYWYQQILGQGPKLLIQFQNNGVVDDSQLPKDRFSAERLKGVDSTLKIQPAKLEDSAVYLCASSQHSNPRGGQETQYFGPGTRLLVL.